The clone carrying this T cell receptor (beta chain) occurred once. Its antigen remains unidentified. Here immunoSEQ multiplex PCR was the method, and the copy in TCRdb shows in-frame clones only, minus some. The sample holds approximately 15,000 clones, under 80% seen once. The V gene lost 4 bases and the J gene lost 6 bases, with 12 bases spanning the gap. Per germline, CDR1 SGHNT and CDR2 YENEEA. CDR3 length: 13 amino acids. This specimen belongs to a study of somatic mutations in cytotoxic T cells in rheumatoid arthritis. As for the study in general: Blood (approximately 30 ml EDTA) from each patient was taken right after diagnosis, before any treatment. Study conclusions and caveats: Statistically, CD8+ T-cell clonality was not significantly distinct between individuals with rheumatoid arthritis and age-matched healthy controls.

The V call is TRBV11-3, the J call TRBJ1-1, with D possibly TRBD1 on 6 matching bases. The sequence came from an adult with rheumatoid arthritis. The sequenced material came from CD8+ T cells sorted from blood. The CDR3 region is CASSWDTSSEAFF. The CDR3 bases are TGTGCCAGCAGCTGGGACACCAGCTCTGAAGCTTTCTTT. Drawing the rest from reference TRBV11-3 and TRBJ1-1, the complete variable domain is EAGVVQSPRYKIIEKKQPVAFWCNPISGHNTLYWYLQNLGQGPELLIRYENEEAVDDSQLPKDRFSAERLKGVDSTLKIQPAELGDSAVYLCASSWDTSSEAFFGQGTRLTVV.